This T cell receptor (beta chain) appears in the sequencing data of a study of OX40 agonist ivuxolimab in advanced cancers. About the study: Cancers in dose escalation were hepatocellular, melanoma, renal cell and head and neck. General study results and limits: There were also nonresponders showing low normalized T-cell clonal expansion.

Clones were read by immunoSEQ multiplex PCR, and TCRdb kept only the in-frame ones, dropping some. Counted here are under 90,000 clones, just under 90% occurring once; the ten biggest clones make up approximately 2.3%. Concerning this clone: Its antigen is as yet unknown.

People who had autoimmune disease history or systemic immunosuppression were excluded. CDR3 length: 16 amino acids. Trimming removed 2 bases from V and 6 bases from J, with 18 bases in between. Per the germline V gene, CDR1 is MNHNS and CDR2 is SASEGT. Sequenced here: CD4+ or CD8+ T cells sorted from blood, sampled in a trial of the OX40 agonist ivuxolimab. The chain uses TRBV6-1 and TRBJ2-3, with TRBD2 as a possible D gene (5 bases). This TCR was recovered from an adult with an advanced solid tumor such as melanoma, head and neck, liver or kidney cancer. The CDR3 loop is CASSESRGYRLDTQYF. The DNA for the CDR3 is TGTGCCAGCAGTGAATCTAGAGGGTATAGGTTGGATACGCAGTATTTT.